This TCR beta chain was observed in a study of blood T cell repertoires in COVID-19. Study details: Samples representing acute and convalescent COVID-19 were sourced from the United States, Italy and Spain. Sources were T cells, B-cell-depleted T cells, or PBMCs; the material itself was cDNA or gDNA.

Sequencing was performed with immunoSEQ multiplex PCR; in TCRdb, only in-frame clones are kept and a portion is missing. The table has approximately 210,000 clones, approximately 80% seen once. CDR1 and CDR2 (germline): MDHEN, SYDVKM. V was pared by 4 bases and J by 3 bases, with 7 bases between. The CDR3 has 12 amino acids. The sequence was obtained from a woman aged 50 to 65 with acute COVID-19. Sample: PBMCs or T cells enriched from blood (not recorded which). The chain joins TRBV28 to TRBJ2-7, with D uncertain. The CDR3 loop is CASSSVVYEQYF. CDR3 DNA sequence: TGTGCCAGCAGTTCGGTGGTCTACGAGCAGTACTTC.